Detailed here is one TCR beta chain. The data originate from a study of blood T cell repertoires in COVID-19. The wider study: Sample material is recorded as cDNA or gDNA derived from T cells, B-cell-depleted T cells, or PBMCs.

Germline loops: CDR1 MGHRA, CDR2 YSYEKL. The CDR3 is 16 residues long. The ends were cut back, 0 bases at V and 1 base at J, with 12 bases in the middle. Using immunoSEQ multiplex PCR, the repertoire was profiled, and TCRdb retains in-frame clones only, with some absent. Here the sample spans more than 250,000 clones, roughly 88% being singletons. The chain employs TRBV4-1 and TRBJ1-1; D gene ambiguous. The TCR was taken from a man in his thirties or forties who had recovered from COVID-19. The specimen was PBMCs or T cells enriched from blood (not recorded which). The CDR3 bases are TGCGCCAGCAGCCAAGACCAGACACGCTGGAACACTGAAGCTTTCTTT. This gives the protein CASSQDQTRWNTEAFF.